This T cell receptor (beta chain) appears in the sequencing data of a study of T cells in Graves' hyperthyroidism and ophthalmopathy. Amplification of TCR beta CDR3 regions was performed using RNA transcripts as template. The study used the HTBI primer set for a first-round RT-PCR of the TCR CDR3. One entry per CDR3 protein results from TCRdb running MiXCR on the multiplex PCR reads. The data hold approximately 720,000 distinct CDR3 sequences, with about 17% observed a single time. General study findings and limits: Appearing also in blood were most of the thyroid clonotypes expanded above 0.001.

As to this clonotype: The target antigen is unknown.

CDR3 size: 14 residues. The V and J ends lost 4 bases and 9 bases, in that order; junction bases with no gene match: 4. In germline, CDR1 is MDHEN, CDR2 SYDVKM. The authors obtained PBMCs from roughly 10 ml of fresh peripheral blood. The sequence came from a woman aged 45-59 years with Graves' hyperthyroidism that later progressed to Graves' ophthalmopathy. Sample: blood. The chain is built from TRBV28 and TRBJ1-6, with 9 bases aligning to TRBD1. CDR3 loop: CASSSGTGFSPLHF. In DNA, the CDR3 is TGTGCCAGCAGTTCCGGGACAGGGTTTTCACCCCTCCACTTT.